This TCR beta chain was identified during a study of shared clonotypes between healthy human individuals. Only in-frame clones appear in the TCRdb table, and some are missing; sequencing was by immunoSEQ multiplex PCR. The sample lists about 2.1 million clones, 85% to 95% occurring once. Naive CD8 cells, CD45RO-negative and positively selected for CCR7, excluded terminally differentiated effector memory CD45RA+ cells. The V gene's germline CDR1 is MNHEY and CDR2 SVGAGI. The CDR3 totals 14 residues. J lost 8 bases, V lost 6 bases, and 8 bases had no gene match. Sequenced input: naive CD8+ T cells from PBMCs. The chain recombines TRBV6-5 with TRBJ2-1, with 9 positions matching TRBD1. The receptor was derived from a man between 18 and 35 years old in good health. Some clones in this sample may be carry-over from other donors' samples. The CDR3 region is CASRPGQGLHEQFF. The CDR3 coding sequence is TGTGCCAGCAGACCGGGACAGGGACTCCATGAGCAGTTCTTC.